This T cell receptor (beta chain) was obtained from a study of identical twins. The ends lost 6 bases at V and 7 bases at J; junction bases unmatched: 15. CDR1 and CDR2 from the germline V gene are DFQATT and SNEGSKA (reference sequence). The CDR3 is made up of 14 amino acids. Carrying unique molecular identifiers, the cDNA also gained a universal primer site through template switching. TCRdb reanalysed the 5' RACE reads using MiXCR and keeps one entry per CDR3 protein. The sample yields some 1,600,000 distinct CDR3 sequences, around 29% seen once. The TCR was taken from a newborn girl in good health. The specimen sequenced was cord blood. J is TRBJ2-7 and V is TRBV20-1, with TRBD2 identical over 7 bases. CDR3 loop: CSAAAGPSYNEQYF. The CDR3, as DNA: TGCAGTGCCGCAGCGGGACCCTCCTACAATGAGCAGTACTTC.